Below are 22 T cell receptor gamma chains sequenced from a single sample in a study of gamma-delta chains in newborns, infants, children. TCRdb reanalyzed the reads using CATT. This sample yields fewer than 750 gamma-chain clones, of which around 38% are seen a single time; about 30% belongs to the top ten. The sample comprised blood. These receptors all stem from a child who was a newborn, infant or young child, either healthy, febrile or measles-vaccinated (not recorded which).

To note about this clone: A far larger clone differs by one base, so this is likely a read error. The genes are TRGV9 and TRGJP. Here the J gene was assigned by germline matching of the DNA, as TCRdb has none. The CDR3 has 17 amino acids. CDR1 and CDR2 (germline): GITISATS, ISYDGTV (reference sequence). The CDR3 sequence: CALWEVQREWGKKIKVF. The CDR3 DNA follows: TGTGCCTTGTGGGAGGTGCAACGTGAGTGGGGCAAAAAAATCAAGGTATTT.

In the case of this clone: Possible read error: a much larger clone is one base away. The chain couples TRGV9 to TRGJ1 or TRGJ2. The J gene was missing in TCRdb and was found by matching the end of the DNA to germline. The CDR3 consists of 12 residues. V lost 0 bases to trimming and J lost 8 bases; unmatched junction nucleotides: 4. The germline gives CDR1 GITISATS, CDR2 ISYDGTV (reference sequence). The CDR3 DNA reads TGTGCCTTGTGGGAGGTGCTTGATAAGAAACTCTTT. Encoded protein: CALWEVLDKKLF.

This clone qualifies as large. The same CDR3 is also encoded by other DNA sequences in this sample. For the CDR3, the DNA is TGTGCCTTGTGGGAGGTGTTGGGCAAAAAAATCAAGGTATTT. It translates to CALWEVLGKKIKVF. V is TRGV9 and J is TRGJP. The J gene is not listed in TCRdb, so it was assigned here from a DNA match to germline. The germline CDR1 and CDR2 sequences are GITISATS and ISYDGTV (reference sequence). This CDR3 region has 14 residues. Trimming cost V 0 bases and J 10 bases; bases outside gene matches: 0.

This clone is categorized as large. This chain joins TRGV9 and TRGJP. TCRdb lists no J gene, so it was determined here by aligning the DNA to germline. The ends lost 3 bases at V and 4 bases at J; junction bases unmatched: 3. In germline, CDR1 is GITISATS, CDR2 ISYDGTV (reference sequence). CDR3 length: 16 amino acids. In DNA form, the CDR3 reads TGTGCCTTGTGGGAGAAACAAGAGTTGGGCAAAAAAATCAAGGTATTT. Encoded protein: CALWEKQELGKKIKVF.

As to this clone: One base away lies a much larger clone, so this may be a sequencing read error. The sample has other DNA sequences that encode this CDR3 too. V usage is TRGV9 and J usage is TRGJ1 or TRGJ2. TCRdb offers no J gene call, so here the DNA was matched to germline to obtain one. The CDR3 has 11 amino acids. Germline CDR1 is GITISATS and CDR2 is ISYDGTV (reference sequence). CDR3 nucleotides: TGTGCATTGTGGGAGGTGGGTAAGAAACTCTTT. Amino acid sequence: CALWEVGKKLF.

Concerning this clone itself: A much bigger clone sits one base away, suggesting this may be a read error. The chain links TRGV9 to TRGJP. The J gene, absent from TCRdb, was called here by matching the DNA to germline. The CDR3 contains 17 residues. Germline CDR1 GITISATS, CDR2 ISYDGTV (reference sequence). The V segment lost 2 bases and the J segment 6 bases; nucleotides outside the gene matches: 7. The CDR3 is CALWEDQRELGKKIKVF. CDR3 DNA sequence: TGTGCCTTGTGGGAGGACCAGCGAGAGTTGGGCAAAAAAATCAAGGTATTT.

As concerns this clone: A much larger clone sits a single nucleotide away, making a read error possible. The chain couples TRGV9 to TRGJP. Here the J gene was assigned by germline matching of the DNA, as TCRdb has none. The CDR3 covers 17 residues. Per germline, CDR1 GITISATS and CDR2 ISYDGTV (reference sequence). The CDR3 nucleotides are TGTGCCTTGTGGGAGGGGATGGCGGAGTCGGGCAAAAAAATCAAGGTATTT. It specifies CALWEGMAESGKKIKVF.

This clone was seen once. A much larger clone lies a single base off, so this may be a read error. Within the sample, other DNA sequences also encode this same CDR3. This chain connects TRGV4 to TRGJ1 or TRGJ2. Germline matching of the DNA provided the J gene here, since TCRdb leaves it blank. The CDR3 contains 14 residues. Germline V gene data show CDR1 as EGSTGY and CDR2 as YDSYTSSV. CDR3 nucleotides: TGTGCCACTTGGGATTTCTCCGATTATTATAAGAAACTCTTT. Protein: CATWDFSDYYKKLF.

By share of the sample, this clone is large. This CDR3 is also generated by other DNA sequences in the sample. This chain uses TRGV9 with TRGJP. No J segment appears in TCRdb, so it was assigned here by matching the sequence to germline. V was clipped by 1 base and J by 6 bases; unmatched bases: 3. Germline-derived CDR1 and CDR2 are GITISATS and ISYDGTV (reference sequence). The CDR3 covers 16 residues. The CDR3 nucleotides are TGTGCCTTGTGGGAGGTATCAGAGTTGGGCAAAAAAATCAAGGTATTT. Encoded protein: CALWEVSELGKKIKVF.

With regard to this clone: A much bigger clone sits one base away, suggesting this may be a read error. V usage is TRGV9 and J usage is TRGJ1 or TRGJ2. TCRdb carries no J gene annotation; the J gene was assigned here by matching the DNA with germline. The CDR3 runs to 12 residues. The germline gives CDR1 GITISATS, CDR2 ISYDGTV (reference sequence). CDR3 sequence (DNA): TGTGCCTTGCGGGAGGTGCTATATAAGAAACTCTTT. As protein: CALREVLYKKLF.

Regarding this clone: A much larger clone lies one base from this, so it may be a read error. The J gene has no call, while the V gene is TRGV9. This CDR3 comprises 19 residues. The germline V gene encodes CDR1 GITISATS and CDR2 ISYDGTV (reference sequence). CDR3 protein: CALWEVQVGSELGKKIEVF. The CDR3, as DNA: TGTGCCTTGTGGGAGGTGCAAGTAGGTTCCGAGTTGGGCAAAAAAATCGAGGTATTT.

By proportion, this clone is large. This could be a read error, since a much larger clone is one nucleotide away. Additional DNA sequences in this sample encode the identical CDR3. The chain combines TRGV9 with TRGJP. In the absence of a J gene in TCRdb, the DNA was matched to germline to assign it here. Looked up from germline, CDR1 is GITISATS and CDR2 is ISYDGTV (reference sequence). The CDR3 is 16 residues long. V lost 0 bases, J lost 7 bases, and 3 bases stayed unmatched. CDR3 region: CALWEVHELGKKIKVF. The CDR3 nucleotides read TGTGCCTTGTGGGAGGTGCATGAGTTGGGCAAAAAAATCAAGGTATTT.

This clone qualifies as large. At the DNA level, this CDR3 is encoded by other sequences in the same sample as well. V is TRGV9 and J is TRGJP. The J gene, absent from TCRdb, was called here by matching the DNA to germline. Germline CDR1 is GITISATS and CDR2 is ISYDGTV (reference sequence). The CDR3 is 16 residues long. V lost 1 base and J lost 6; bases outside the gene matches: 3. The CDR3 DNA sequence: TGTGCCTTGTGGGAGGTCTTAGAGTTGGGCAAAAAAATCAAGGTATTT. Its protein product is CALWEVLELGKKIKVF.

Remarks on this clone: This could be a read error, since a much larger clone is one nucleotide away. In nucleotides, the CDR3 is TGTGCCTTGTGGGAGGTGCAGGATCAAGAGTTGGGCAAAAAAGTCAAGGTATTT. Translated, it gives CALWEVQDQELGKKVKVF. This rearrangement joins TRGV9 to TRGJP. The J gene comes from matching the DNA to germline here; TCRdb lacks it. Germline CDR1 GITISATS, CDR2 ISYDGTV (reference sequence). The CDR3 covers 18 residues.

A note on this clone: This could be a read error, since a much larger clone is one nucleotide away. Additional DNA sequences in this sample encode the identical CDR3. The chain recombines TRGV9 with TRGJP. No J gene was available from TCRdb, and it was assigned here by a germline match of the DNA. The CDR3 has 17 residues. The germline V gene encodes CDR1 GITISATS and CDR2 ISYDGTV (reference sequence). This chain's CDR3 is CALWEVRQELGKKIKVF. CDR3 coding DNA: TGTGCCTTGTGGGAGGTAAGACAAGAGCTGGGCAAAAAAATCAAGGTATTT.

By share, this clone counts as large (0.1 to 1%). Within the sample, other DNA sequences also encode this same CDR3. The chain is built from TRGV5 and TRGJ1 or TRGJ2. The J gene is not listed in TCRdb, so it was assigned here from a DNA match to germline. Trimming removed 0 bases from V and 4 bases from J; junction bases left unmatched: 15. Looked up from germline, CDR1 is VINAFY and CDR2 is YDVSNSKD. The CDR3 covers 17 residues. The CDR3 DNA is TGTGCCACCTGGGACAGGCCCATACATAGAATGTATTATAAGAAACTCTTT. It encodes CATWDRPIHRMYYKKLF.

Regarding this clone: A read error is possible here, since a much larger clone lies one base away. The chain is built from TRGV9 and TRGJP. The J gene was not available in TCRdb and was assigned here by matching the DNA to germline segments. The germline V gene has CDR1 GITISATS and CDR2 ISYDGTV (reference sequence). CDR3 length: 17 residues. The CDR3 sequence: CALWEVQQGLGKKIKVF. The CDR3 DNA follows: TGTGCCTTGTGGGAGGTGCAACAAGGGTTGGGCAAAAAAATCAAGGTATTT.

A word on this clone: A much bigger clone sits one base away, suggesting this may be a read error. This rearrangement joins TRGV9 to TRGJP. Since TCRdb gives no J gene, matching the DNA to germline was used here to assign it. The length of the CDR3 is 18 residues. Germline values: CDR1 GITISATS, CDR2 ISYDGTV (reference sequence). The chain's CDR3 is CALWEVRILEWGKKIKVF. In DNA form, the CDR3 reads TGTGCCTTGTGGGAGGTTAGGATCCTAGAGTGGGGCAAAAAAATCAAGGTATTT.

This clone was counted only a few times. A far larger clone is just one base off, so this is likely a read error. The chain joins TRGV9 to TRGJP2. The CDR3 spans 13 residues. Germline assignment: CDR1 GITISATS and CDR2 ISYDGTV (reference sequence). V lost 2 bases and J lost 7; bases outside the gene matches: 4. This CDR3 is CALWEAHDWIKTF. CDR3 DNA sequence: TGTGCCTTGTGGGAGGCCCATGATTGGATCAAGACGTTT.

As to this clone: A read error is possible here, since a much larger clone lies one base away. For the V gene the call is TRGV2; the J gene has no call. Germline CDR1 and CDR2: EGSNGY and YDSYNSKV. The CDR3 contains 12 residues. The CDR3 DNA reads TGTGCCACCTGGGACGGCGGTTGGTTCAAGACATTT. This translates into CATWDGGWFKTF.

Notes on this clone: Since a much larger clone is just one base distant, this may be a read error. This sample includes further DNA sequences coding for the same CDR3. No J gene was called, and the V gene is TRGV9. Per the germline V gene, CDR1 is GITISATS and CDR2 is ISYDGTV (reference sequence). The length of the CDR3 is 12 residues. The CDR3, as DNA: TGTGCCTTGTGGAAGAATTATTATAAGAAACTTTTT. It encodes CALWKNYYKKLF.

This clone is judged large (0.1 to 1%). The identical CDR3 is also encoded by other nucleotide sequences in the sample. DNA of the CDR3: TGTGCCTTGTGGGAGACTATTCAAGAGTTGGGCAAAAAAATCAAGGTATTT. Its protein is CALWETIQELGKKIKVF. J is TRGJP and V is TRGV9. TCRdb leaves out the J gene; it was filled in here by matching the DNA to germline. CDR3 length: 17 amino acids. The V segment lost 3 bases and the J segment 4 bases; nucleotides outside the gene matches: 6. Germline CDR1 and CDR2: GITISATS and ISYDGTV (reference sequence).